The T cell receptor (beta chain) described here comes from a study of shared clonotypes between healthy human individuals (dated by TCRdb to about 2020). Study-wide context: Two women and a few men aged 18 to 49 years were included in the cohort. For each donor, three plates each were used for CD4 naive and CD4 memory, two plates were used for CD8 naive, and one plate was used for CD8 memory. To estimate repertoire size and how much clonotype sharing occurs between individuals, the study deeply sequenced the blood TCR repertoires of five healthy adults. To increase sequencing depth and limit assay-specific biases, different laboratories used diverse techniques to prepare libraries and sequence TCR repertoires. Leukapheresis yielded between about 0.9 and 10 billion PBMCs per donor.

At the junction V is shortened by 3 bases and J by 6 bases, with 12 bases in between. CDR1 and CDR2, per the germline V gene (reference sequence), are LNHDA and SQIVND. Inclusive of the bounding cysteine and phenylalanine, the CDR3 is 13 residues long. Only the CDR3 DNA is retained, 39 bases long and in frame from the first base. TCR CDR3 regions were amplified from genomic DNA by multiplex PCR using the deep immunoSEQ assay. Extracted genomic DNA from each cell subset was distributed evenly across all wells of several immunoSEQ 96-well plates, and each plate was treated as a replicate. For sorted subsets, around 200 ng genomic DNA, equal to 30,000 or so T cell genomes, was loaded into each replicate PCR. Purified libraries were quantified with a Qubit 3.0 fluorometer, sized on a Bioanalyzer 2100, and re-quantified with the KAPA Library Quantification kit. Every immunoSEQ 96-well plate was sequenced on a dedicated single-read 150-cycle Illumina NextSeq 550 flow cell. Per the original workflow: The immunoSEQ output contained only junctional sequences without quality scores, so filtering could not match that applied to full-length reads. Sequences were annotated with PyIR, a Python wrapper for IgBLAST v1.9, using IMGT germline references to assign V/J genes and CDR3. Reads were removed for weak V/J assignments (E-value above 1e-6), missing CDR3, stop codons, out-of-frame junctions, or ambiguous translated residues. V3J clonotypes were defined as sequences sharing the same inferred V gene, J gene, and CDR3 amino acid sequence. To compute the percentage overlap between repertoires, the number of shared unique clonotypes was divided by the size of the smaller repertoire. Three approaches were used to assess repertoire richness: RTK rarefaction, the Chao1 estimator, and Recon v2.1 estimates of unobserved clonotypes. For all TCRbeta clonotypes obtained by the gDNA method from several donors, generation probabilities were computed with OLGA. What TCRdb holds here is the immuneACCESS table cut down to in-frame rearrangements. Part of the clones is not present; checked against another copy, under half of the missing clones reflect an unresolved V gene, and the others are unexplained. The V and J calls and clone size were taken over from that table, and D and trimming were inferred from the DNA. The sample table holds about 2.1 million clones, of which 85% to 95% were seen once. In total, the top ten clones hold approximately 1.7% of the sample.

In its sample, this clone was seen a few times. Its target antigen remains unknown. The sample holds no much larger clone one base away, and base qualities are not on file. CD8 naive samples were CD45RO-negative cells positively selected for CCR7, giving a CD45RA+CCR7+ population that excluded TemRA cells. Healthy HIV-negative adults with no recently reported acute infections or vaccinations were included as donors. Every donor was a Caucasian adult living in Nashville, Tennessee, USA. After blood collection by leukapheresis, PBMCs were isolated using Ficoll-Histopaque density gradient centrifugation and then cryopreserved in the vapor phase of liquid nitrogen. Analytical flow cytometry was used to check the purity and quantity of each magnetically sorted T cell population. Each sorted fraction had its genomic DNA isolated and then quantified by UV absorbance on a Nanodrop 2000c. The paper as a whole reports these results and caveats: Because the study included a small number of donors, the genetic and exposure-history diversity represented was limited. Only blood was sampled, and tissue TCR repertoires likely differ from those in blood. Larger estimated clonotype richness was generally found for naive subsets than for memory subsets. Clonotypes shared by all four sorted-subset donors showed higher generation probabilities than non-shared clonotypes. About 4.5% of naive CD4, 3.5% of naive CD8, 2% to 2.5% of memory CD4, and 0.4% of memory CD8 clonotypes were shared across several donors. Based on pairwise subsampling, the degree of clonotype sharing among donors was expected to be affected by sequencing depth. Even with the large sequencing depth, rarefaction of the sorted-subset datasets indicated that sequencing was incomplete.

The sequenced sample consisted of naive CD8+ T cells from PBMCs. The cell subset or site tag for this specimen amounts to: CD45RA+CCR7+. In this chain, TRBV19 is recombined with TRBJ2-7; matching of 5 bases hints at TRBD1 as the D gene. The TCR sequence derives from a man in his late teens or twenties in good health. Some clones in this sample may be carry-over from other donors' samples. The DNA is as follows: TGTGCCAGTAGTATTAGGGGTGAAGGCGAGCAGTACTTC. It is translated as CASSIRGEGEQYF.